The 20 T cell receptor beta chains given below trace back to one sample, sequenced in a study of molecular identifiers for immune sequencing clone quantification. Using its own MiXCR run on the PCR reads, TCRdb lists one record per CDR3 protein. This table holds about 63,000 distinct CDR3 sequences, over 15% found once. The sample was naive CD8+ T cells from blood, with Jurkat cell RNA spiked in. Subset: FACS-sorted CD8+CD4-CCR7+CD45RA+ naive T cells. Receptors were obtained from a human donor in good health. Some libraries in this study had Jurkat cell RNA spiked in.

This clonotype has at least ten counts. CDR3 nucleotides: TGCGCCAGCAGCCAAGATCGGACTAGGGGGATTGGGTACCAAGAGACCCAGTACTTC. It translates to CASSQDRTRGIGYQETQYF. V and J are TRBV4-1 and TRBJ2-5; D possibly corresponds to TRBD2 (7 bases). This CDR3 region has 19 residues. Germline assignment: CDR1 MGHRA and CDR2 YSYEKL. With 0 bases removed from V and 0 bases from J, the gap between germline ends came to 20 bases.

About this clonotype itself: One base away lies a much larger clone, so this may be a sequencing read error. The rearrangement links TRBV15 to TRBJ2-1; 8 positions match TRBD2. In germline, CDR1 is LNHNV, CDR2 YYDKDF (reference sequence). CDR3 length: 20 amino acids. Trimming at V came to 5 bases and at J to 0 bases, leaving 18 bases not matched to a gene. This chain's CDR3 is CATSEAWGGRMLRSYNEQFF. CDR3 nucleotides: TGTGCCACCAGCGAAGCTTGGGGCGGGAGGATGTTACGCTCCTACAATGAGCAGTTCTTC.

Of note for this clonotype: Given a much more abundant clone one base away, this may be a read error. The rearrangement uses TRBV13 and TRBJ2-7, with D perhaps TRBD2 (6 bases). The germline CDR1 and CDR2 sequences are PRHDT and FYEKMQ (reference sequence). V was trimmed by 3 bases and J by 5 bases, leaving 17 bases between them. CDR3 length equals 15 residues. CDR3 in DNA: TGTGCCAGCAGCTTGGGCGGGGTGGGCACCCACGAGCAGTACTTC. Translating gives CASSLGGVGTHEQYF.

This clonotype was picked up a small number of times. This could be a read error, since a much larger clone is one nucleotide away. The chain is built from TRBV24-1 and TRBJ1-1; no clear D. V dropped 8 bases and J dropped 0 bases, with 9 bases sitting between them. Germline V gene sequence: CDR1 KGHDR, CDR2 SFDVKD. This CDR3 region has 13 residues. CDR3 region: CATTDGLNTEAFF. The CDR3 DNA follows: TGTGCCACCACTGACGGGTTGAACACTGAAGCTTTCTTT.

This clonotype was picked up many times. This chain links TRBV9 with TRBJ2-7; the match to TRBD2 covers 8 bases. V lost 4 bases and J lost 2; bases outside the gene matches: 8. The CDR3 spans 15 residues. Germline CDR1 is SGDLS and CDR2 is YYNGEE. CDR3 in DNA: TGTGCCAGCAGCCCCCGACTAGCGACCACCTACGAGCAGTACTTC. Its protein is CASSPRLATTYEQYF.

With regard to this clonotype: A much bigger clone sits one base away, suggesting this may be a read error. The CDR3, as DNA: TGTGCCAGCAGTTACGGGATTCACAAGGGCTACACCTTC. Residues: CASSYGIHKGYTF. This chain links TRBV6-5 with TRBJ1-2, with no clear D. The CDR3 is 13 amino acids. Per the germline V gene, CDR1 is MNHEY and CDR2 is SVGAGI. The germline V and J ends were trimmed by 2 bases and 8 bases, with 12 bases remaining between them.

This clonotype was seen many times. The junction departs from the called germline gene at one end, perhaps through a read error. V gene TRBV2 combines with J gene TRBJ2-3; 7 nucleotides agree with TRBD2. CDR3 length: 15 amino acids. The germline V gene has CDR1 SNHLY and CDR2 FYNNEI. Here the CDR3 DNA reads TGTGCCAGCAGTCAAGCGGGGACTGACACAGATACGCAGTATTTT. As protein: CASSQAGTDTDTQYF.

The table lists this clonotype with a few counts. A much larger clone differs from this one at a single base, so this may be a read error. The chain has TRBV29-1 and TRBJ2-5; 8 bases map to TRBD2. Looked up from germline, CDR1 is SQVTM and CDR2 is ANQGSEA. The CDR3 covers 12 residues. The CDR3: CGVHSGMVTQYF. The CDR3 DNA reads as TGCGGCGTCCATAGCGGGATGGTGACCCAGTACTTC.

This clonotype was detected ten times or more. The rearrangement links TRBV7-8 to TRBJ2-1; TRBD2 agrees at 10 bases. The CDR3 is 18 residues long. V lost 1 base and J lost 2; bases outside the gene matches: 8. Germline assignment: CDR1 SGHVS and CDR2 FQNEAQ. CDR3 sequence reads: CASSLGLAGAVTYNEQFF. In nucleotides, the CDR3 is TGTGCCAGCAGCTTAGGGCTAGCGGGAGCTGTAACCTACAATGAGCAGTTCTTC.

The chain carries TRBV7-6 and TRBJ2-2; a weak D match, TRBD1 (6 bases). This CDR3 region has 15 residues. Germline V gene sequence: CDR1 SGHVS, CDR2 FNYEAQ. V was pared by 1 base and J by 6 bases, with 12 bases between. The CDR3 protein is CASSLVGTQAGELFF. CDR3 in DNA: TGTGCCAGCAGCTTAGTTGGGACACAAGCCGGGGAGCTGTTTTTT.

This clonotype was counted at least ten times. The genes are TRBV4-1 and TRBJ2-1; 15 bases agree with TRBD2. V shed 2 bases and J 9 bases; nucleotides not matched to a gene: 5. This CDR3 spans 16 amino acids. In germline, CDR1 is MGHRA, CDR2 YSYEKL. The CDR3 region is CASSQLSGLAGGEQFF. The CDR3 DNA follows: TGCGCCAGCAGCCAACTATCGGGACTAGCGGGAGGTGAGCAGTTCTTC.

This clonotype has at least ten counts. This chain's CDR3 is CASSFGQDGWQYF. The CDR3 nucleotides read TGTGCCAGCAGCTTCGGCCAGGATGGTTGGCAGTACTTC. The chain couples TRBV7-2 to TRBJ2-7; D call uncertain. Trimming stripped 3 bases from V and 9 bases from J, with 15 bases between. CDR1 is SGHTA and CDR2 is FQGNSA in the germline V gene. The CDR3 totals 13 residues.

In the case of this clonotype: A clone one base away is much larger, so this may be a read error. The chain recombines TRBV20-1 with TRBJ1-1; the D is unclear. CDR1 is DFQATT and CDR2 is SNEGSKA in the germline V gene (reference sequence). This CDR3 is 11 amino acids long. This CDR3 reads CSAPLNTEASF. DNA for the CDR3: TGCAGTGCACCTCTAAACACTGAAGCTTCCTTT.

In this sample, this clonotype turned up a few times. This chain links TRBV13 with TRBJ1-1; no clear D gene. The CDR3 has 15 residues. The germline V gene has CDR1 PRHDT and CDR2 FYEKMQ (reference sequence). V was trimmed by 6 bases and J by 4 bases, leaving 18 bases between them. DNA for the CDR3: TGTGCCAGCAGTTTAACGAGGACCCGGTCCACTGAAGCTTTCTTT. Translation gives CASSLTRTRSTEAFF.

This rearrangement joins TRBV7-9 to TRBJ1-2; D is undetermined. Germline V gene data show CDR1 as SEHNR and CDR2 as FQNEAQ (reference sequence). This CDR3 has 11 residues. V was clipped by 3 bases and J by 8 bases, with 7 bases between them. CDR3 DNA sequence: TGTGCCAGCAGCTTGGATTCCGGCTACACCTTC. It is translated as CASSLDSGYTF.

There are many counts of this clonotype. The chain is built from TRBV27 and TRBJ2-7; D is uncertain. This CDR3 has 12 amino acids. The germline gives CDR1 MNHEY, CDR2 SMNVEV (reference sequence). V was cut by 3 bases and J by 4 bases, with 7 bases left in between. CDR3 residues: CASSFLGYEQYF. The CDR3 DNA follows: TGTGCCAGCAGTTTTTTAGGGTACGAGCAGTACTTC.

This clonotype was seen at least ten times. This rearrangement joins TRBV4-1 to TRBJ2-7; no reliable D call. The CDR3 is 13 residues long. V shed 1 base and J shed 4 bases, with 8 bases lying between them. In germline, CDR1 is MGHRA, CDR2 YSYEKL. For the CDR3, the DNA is TGCGCCAGCAGCCAAGGTCTAAGTTACGAGCAGTACTTC. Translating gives CASSQGLSYEQYF.

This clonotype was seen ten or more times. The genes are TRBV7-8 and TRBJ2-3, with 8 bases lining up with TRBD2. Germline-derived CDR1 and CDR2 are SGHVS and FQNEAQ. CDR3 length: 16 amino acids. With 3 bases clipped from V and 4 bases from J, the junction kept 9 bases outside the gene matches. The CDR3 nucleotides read TGTGCCAGCAGCTTCCCGCGGGAGGCCGACGCAGATACGCAGTATTTT. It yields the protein CASSFPREADADTQYF.

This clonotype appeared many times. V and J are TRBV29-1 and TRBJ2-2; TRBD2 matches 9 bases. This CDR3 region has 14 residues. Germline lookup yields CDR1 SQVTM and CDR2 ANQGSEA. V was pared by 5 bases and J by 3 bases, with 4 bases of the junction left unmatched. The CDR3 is CSVRGLADTGELFF. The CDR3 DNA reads TGCAGCGTTCGGGGACTAGCTGACACCGGGGAGCTGTTTTTT.

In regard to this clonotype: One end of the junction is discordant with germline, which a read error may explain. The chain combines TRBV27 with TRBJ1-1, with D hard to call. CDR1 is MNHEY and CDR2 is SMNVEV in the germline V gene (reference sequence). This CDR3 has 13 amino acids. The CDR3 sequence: CAGSHLLNTEAFF. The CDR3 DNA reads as TGTGCCGGCAGTCATCTATTGAACACTGAAGCTTTCTTT.